This T cell receptor beta chain is drawn from a study of cytomegalovirus exposure and HLA in healthy donors. Use of 60 Vbeta and 13 Jbeta primers characterized the PCR. Clones were sequenced by immunoSEQ multiplex PCR, and TCRdb holds only the in-frame ones, with some missing. The profile shows 210,000 or so clones, roughly 84% of them singletons. CDR3 length: 15 residues. CDR1 and CDR2 from the germline V gene are MNHEY and SMNVEV (reference sequence). V gave up 5 bases and J gave up 0 bases, with 11 bases separating them. This rearrangement joins TRBV27 to TRBJ1-5, with D perhaps matching TRBD1 (6 bases). The origin of this receptor is a girl aged 2 to 9 in good health and CMV-seronegative. The sequencing input was PBMCs. The CDR3 DNA sequence: TGTGCCAGCAGTAGGGACATACTTAGCAATCAGCCCCAGCATTTT. As protein: CASSRDILSNQPQHF.